The T cell receptor (beta chain) described here comes from a study of T cell responses to AZD1222 COVID-19 vaccine. Study conclusions and caveats: It should be noted that donors were predominantly white British and more often female, and clonal diversity was possibly underestimated.

Germline V CDR1 and CDR2: SGHDN, FVKESK. The CDR3 is 16 amino acids. Trimming cost V 2 bases and J 0 bases, with 10 bases left between them. This clone was detected once. No antigen is known for it. TCRdb's copy holds only in-frame clones and misses some; the assay was immunoSEQ multiplex PCR. Of roughly 160,000 clones listed, about nine tenths are singletons. The chain combines TRBV14 with TRBJ2-2; D uncertain. This clonotype was obtained from an adult in good health. This sample comprised peripheral blood, obtained on day 0 of AZD1222 vaccination. The CDR3 DNA reads TGTGCCAGCAGCCAACATGACACCGCGAACACCGGGGAGCTGTTTTTT. As protein: CASSQHDTANTGELFF. Using reference TRBV14 and TRBJ2-2 for the parts outside the CDR3, the full variable domain is EAGVTQFPSHSVIEKGQTVTLRCDPISGHDNLYWYRRVMGKEIKFLLHFVKESKQDESGMPNNRFLAERTGGTYSTLKVQPAELEDSGVYFCASSQHDTANTGELFFGEGSRLTVL.